This is a list of T cell receptor beta chains from one sample in a study of T cell responses to AZD1222 COVID-19 vaccine. TCRdb's copy holds only in-frame clones and misses some; the assay was immunoSEQ multiplex PCR. The repertoire has tens of thousands of clones, almost 90% of them found once; the top ten carry about a tenth. Sample: peripheral blood, taken on day 0 of MenACWY control vaccination. These receptor sequences come from an adult in good health. Both conserved end residues are part of each CDR3. D genes are given only for firm matches.

J: TRBJ1-6; D: NA; V: TRBV30; CDR3: CAWTGVYNSPLHF; DNA: TGTGCCTGGACAGGGGTTTATAATTCACCCCTCCACTTT
J: TRBJ2-5; D: TRBD1; V: TRBV10-2; CDR3: CASSEQGETQYF; DNA: TGCGCCAGCAGCGAACAGGGGGAGACCCAGTACTTC
J: TRBJ2-7; D: NA; V: TRBV6-5; CDR3: CASRKTFPYEQYF; DNA: TGTGCCAGCAGGAAGACATTTCCCTACGAGCAGTACTTC
J: TRBJ2-1; D: NA; V: TRBV6-5; CDR3: CATIQGLGYNEQFF; DNA: TGTGCCACCATCCAGGGTCTTGGCTACAATGAGCAGTTCTTC
J: TRBJ1-1; D: TRBD1; V: TRBV11-2; CDR3: CASSPGTGATEAFF; DNA: TGTGCCAGCAGCCCCGGGACAGGGGCCACTGAAGCTTTCTTT
J: TRBJ1-1; D: TRBD1; V: TRBV7-8; CDR3: CASSSTGQGGGAFF; DNA: TGTGCCAGCAGCTCAACGGGACAGGGTGGAGGAGCTTTCTTT
J: TRBJ2-3; D: TRBD2; V: TRBV5-8; CDR3: CASSSIAGGFDTQYF; DNA: TGTGCCAGCAGCTCTATAGCGGGGGGCTTTGATACGCAGTATTTT
J: TRBJ1-1; D: TRBD1; V: TRBV30; CDR3: CACTGGSKAFF; DNA: TGTGCCTGTACAGGGGGCTCAAAAGCTTTCTTT
J: TRBJ1-6; D: NA; V: TRBV7-9; CDR3: CASSSGSINSPLHF; DNA: TGTGCCAGCAGCTCGGGGAGTATCAATTCACCCCTCCACTTT
J: TRBJ2-3; D: TRBD2; V: TRBV25-1; CDR3: CASSEYTASGGTDTQYF; DNA: TGTGCCAGCAGTGAATATACGGCTAGCGGGGGGACAGATACGCAGTATTTT